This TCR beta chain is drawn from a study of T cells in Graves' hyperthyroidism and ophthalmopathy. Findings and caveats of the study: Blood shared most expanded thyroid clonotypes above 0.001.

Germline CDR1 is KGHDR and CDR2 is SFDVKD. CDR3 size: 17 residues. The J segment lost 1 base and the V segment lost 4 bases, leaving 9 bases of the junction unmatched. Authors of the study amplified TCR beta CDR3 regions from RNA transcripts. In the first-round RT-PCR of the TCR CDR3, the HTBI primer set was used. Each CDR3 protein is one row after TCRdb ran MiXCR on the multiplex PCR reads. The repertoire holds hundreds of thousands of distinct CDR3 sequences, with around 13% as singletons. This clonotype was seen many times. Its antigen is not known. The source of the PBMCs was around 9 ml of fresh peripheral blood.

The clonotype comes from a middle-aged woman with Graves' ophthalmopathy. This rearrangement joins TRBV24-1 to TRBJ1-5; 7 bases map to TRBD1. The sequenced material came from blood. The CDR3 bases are TGTGCCACCAGTGAGTCGACAGGGATTGGGAGCAATCAGCCCCAGCATTTT. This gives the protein CATSESTGIGSNQPQHF.